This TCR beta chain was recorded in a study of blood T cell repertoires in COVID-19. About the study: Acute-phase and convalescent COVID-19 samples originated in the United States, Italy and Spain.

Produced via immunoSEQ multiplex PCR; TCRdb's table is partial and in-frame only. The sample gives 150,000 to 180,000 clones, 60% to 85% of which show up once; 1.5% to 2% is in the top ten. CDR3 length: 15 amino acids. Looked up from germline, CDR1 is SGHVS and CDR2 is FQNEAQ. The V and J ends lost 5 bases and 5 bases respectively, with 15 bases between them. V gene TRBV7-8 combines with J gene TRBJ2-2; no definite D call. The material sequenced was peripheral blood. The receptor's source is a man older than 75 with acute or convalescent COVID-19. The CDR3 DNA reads TGTGCCAGCAGCCGTCGGGTAGTTGGGACCGGGGAGCTGTTTTTT. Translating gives CASSRRVVGTGELFF.